The 23 T cell receptor beta chains given below trace back to one sample, sequenced in a study of blood T cell repertoires in COVID-19 (dated by TCRdb to about 2020). Receptors were amplified or captured by the immunoSEQ multiplex PCR assay. TCRdb provides this immuneACCESS table in a form limited to in-frame rearrangements. Some clones are lacking; in checked studies, under half of them reflect an unresolved V gene, and why the rest are absent is not known. The sample includes tens of thousands of clones, with over 65% observed a single time. About 14% of the sample belongs to the ten largest clones. The specimen was peripheral blood. The origin of the receptors is a woman between 65 and 79 years old with acute or convalescent COVID-19.

V is TRBV20-1 and J is TRBJ2-1; D may be TRBD2 (5 bases). V was pared by 3 bases and J by 0 bases, with 15 bases between. CDR3 length equals 16 residues. Germline V gene data show CDR1 as DFQATT and CDR2 as SNEGSKA (reference sequence). The CDR3 protein is CSASSQRKSSYNEQFF. DNA for the CDR3: TGCAGTGCTAGTTCACAGCGGAAAAGCTCCTACAATGAGCAGTTCTTC.

This clone occurred once. V usage is TRBV5-8 and J usage is TRBJ2-5; perhaps TRBD1 as D (5 bases). The CDR3 consists of 15 residues. V was shortened by 0 bases and J by 3 bases, with 12 bases between the two germline ends. CDR1 and CDR2 (germline): SGHTS, YDEGEE. DNA of the CDR3: TGTGCCAGCAGCTTGGTCGAGGCAGGGAAAGAGACCCAGTACTTC. It codes for CASSLVEAGKETQYF.

The V call is TRBV3-1 (or the pseudogene TRBV3-2), the J call TRBJ1-5; perhaps TRBD1 as D (6 bases). Trimming took off 6 bases at V and 3 bases at J, with 9 bases between the two ends. CDR3 length: 13 amino acids. Germline V gene sequence: CDR1 LGHDT, CDR2 YNNKEL (reference sequence). The CDR3 DNA follows: TGTGCCAGCAGTCAGGGGTCCAATCAGCCCCAGCATTTT. Protein sequence: CASSQGSNQPQHF.

A remark on this clone: The junction departs from germline at one end; a sequencing error may be responsible. This chain connects TRBV12-3 or TRBV12-4 to TRBJ2-1, with TRBD2 identical over 7 bases. This CDR3 is 12 amino acids long. The CDR3 DNA is TGTGCCAGTTCGGGACTAAATAAGAGGAGAGTCTTC. Its translation: CASSGLNKRRVF.

The chain has TRBV27 and TRBJ1-2, with 10 nucleotides matching TRBD1. The CDR3 runs to 18 residues. The ends lost 5 bases at V and 2 bases at J; junction bases unmatched: 14. Germline V gives CDR1 MNHEY, CDR2 SMNVEV (reference sequence). The CDR3 reads CASSVALTGTGDNYGYTF. The CDR3 region has the DNA TGTGCCAGCAGTGTAGCCCTCACCGGGACAGGGGACAACTATGGCTACACCTTC.

The chain links TRBV11-2 to TRBJ2-1; TRBD2 aligns across 11 bases. The V segment lost 5 bases and the J segment 4 bases; nucleotides outside the gene matches: 10. This CDR3 region has 17 residues. The germline V gene has CDR1 SGHAT and CDR2 FQNNGV. CDR3 residues: CASSARTGTSGYNEQFF. The CDR3 DNA follows: TGTGCCAGCAGCGCCCGAACCGGGACTAGCGGTTACAATGAGCAGTTCTTC.

This clone was counted a single time. The V and J genes are TRBV30 and TRBJ1-1, with 8 bases aligning to TRBD1. This CDR3 comprises 16 residues. The germline V gene encodes CDR1 GTSNPN and CDR2 SVGIG (reference sequence). After removal of 5 bases from V and 2 bases from J, the junction contained 13 bases not matched to a gene. As DNA, the CDR3 is TGTGCCTGGCCCAAGACCCGGGACAGGCCAAACACTGAAGCTTTCTTT. Translating it yields CAWPKTRDRPNTEAFF.

This chain links TRBV4-1 with TRBJ1-3, with TRBD1 as a possible D gene (5 bases). This CDR3 region has 19 residues. Germline CDR1 is MGHRA and CDR2 is YSYEKL. Trimming removed 1 base at V and 0 bases at J, with 19 bases between. DNA for the CDR3: TGCGCCAGCAGCCAAGTATTGGCTTTAAGCGGGGGCTCTGGAAACACCATATATTTT. Translation: CASSQVLALSGGSGNTIYF.

The rearrangement uses TRBV18 and TRBJ2-1, with 12 bases matching TRBD1. The germline gives CDR1 KGHSH, CDR2 LQKENI. J gave up 0 bases and V 4 bases, and 13 bases lay outside the gene matches. This CDR3 is built from 20 residues. The CDR3: CASSRAGQGASSSSYNEQFF. The CDR3 nucleotides read TGTGCCAGCTCACGTGCGGGACAGGGGGCCTCTTCGAGCTCCTACAATGAGCAGTTCTTC.

This rearrangement joins TRBV2 to TRBJ2-7, with D possibly TRBD1 on 6 matching bases. The CDR3 totals 14 residues. Germline CDR1 SNHLY, CDR2 FYNNEI. Deletions cut 4 bases from V and 3 bases from J, with 13 bases between. CDR3 loop: CASSVGTSGYEQYV. CDR3 DNA: TGTGCCAGCAGTGTGGGGACATCAGGCTACGAGCAGTACGTC.

The rearrangement joins TRBV28 to TRBJ2-3, with D perhaps TRBD1 (5 bases). Trimming cost V 2 bases and J 1 base, with 7 bases left between them. The CDR3 is 14 amino acids. Looked up from germline, CDR1 is MDHEN and CDR2 is SYDVKM. The CDR3 coding sequence is TGTGCCAGCAGTTTAGGGGCCCGCACAGATACGCAGTATTTT. It codes for CASSLGARTDTQYF.

The V call is TRBV9, the J call TRBJ1-1, with a possible D match to TRBD1 (6 bases). Per the germline V gene, CDR1 is SGDLS and CDR2 is YYNGEE. Trimming left V 2 bases short and J 1 base short, with 12 bases between. CDR3 length: 15 residues. CDR3 DNA sequence: TGTGCCAGCAGCGTCGGCTCGACAGGGAACACTGAAGCTTTCTTT. It is translated as CASSVGSTGNTEAFF.

The rearrangement links TRBV5-6 to TRBJ2-7; D may be TRBD1 (5 bases). Germline lookup yields CDR1 SGHDT and CDR2 YYEEEE. The CDR3 is 16 residues long. V lost 0 bases and J lost 5, with 18 bases in between. CDR3 protein: CASSLAGAAFYHEQYV. In DNA form, the CDR3 reads TGTGCCAGCAGCTTGGCTGGGGCAGCCTTCTACCACGAGCAGTACGTC.

The chain employs TRBV5-1 and TRBJ2-1; 13 nucleotides align to TRBD2. The germline CDR1 and CDR2 sequences are SGHRS and YFSETQ. V gave up 0 bases and J gave up 2 bases; unmatched junction bases: 2. The CDR3 has 17 residues. The CDR3 region has the DNA TGCGCCAGCAGCTTGGGGACTAGCGGGAGTGCCTACAATGAGCAGTTCTTC. Its protein product is CASSLGTSGSAYNEQFF.

The chain uses TRBV21-1 and TRBJ1-2; the table assigns TRBD1, which was not confirmed against the DNA. TRBV21-1 is noted as a pseudogene. The CDR3 is made up of 12 amino acids. The CDR3 coding sequence is TGTGCCAGCAGCATTTGGGGCCGGAGCTACACCTTC. Its protein product is CASSIWGRSYTF.

The V call is TRBV5-5, the J call TRBJ1-2; 7 bases agree with TRBD1. The J segment lost 8 bases and the V segment lost 5 bases, leaving 12 bases of the junction unmatched. CDR1 and CDR2 from the germline V gene are SGHKS and YYEKEE (reference sequence). The CDR3 covers 14 residues. The CDR3 here is CASSPLGTAGGYTF. CDR3 nucleotide sequence: TGTGCCAGCAGTCCCCTGGGGACAGCAGGGGGCTACACCTTC.

The chain uses TRBV27 and TRBJ2-7; 12 nucleotides align to TRBD2. The junction had 5 bases not matched to a gene; V was cut back by 5 bases and J by 3 bases. The CDR3 is made up of 15 amino acids. Germline assignment: CDR1 MNHEY and CDR2 SMNVEV (reference sequence). The CDR3 DNA reads as TGTGCCAGCAGTCCTCGGGGACTAGCGGGCTACGAGCAGTACGTC. It is translated as CASSPRGLAGYEQYV.

A single count supports this clone. The chain combines TRBV6-5 with TRBJ2-2, with D perhaps matching TRBD2 (5 bases). This CDR3 contains 14 residues. The V end lost 7 bases, the J end lost 5 bases, and 14 bases lay between the germline ends. Germline lookup yields CDR1 MNHEY and CDR2 SVGAGI. The CDR3 DNA follows: TGTGCCAGCAACCGGGGAAGTGTAACCGGGGAGCTGTTTTTT. Its protein product is CASNRGSVTGELFF.

The chain carries TRBV7-9 and TRBJ2-1; 10 positions agree with TRBD2. The ends lost 4 bases at V and 2 bases at J; junction bases unmatched: 5. Germline V CDR1 and CDR2: SEHNR, FQNEAQ (reference sequence). The CDR3 consists of 16 residues. CDR3 nucleotide sequence: TGTGCCAGCAGCTATAGAACTAGCGGGGCCTACAATGAGCAGTTCTTC. Translated, it gives CASSYRTSGAYNEQFF.

This clone was seen a single time. The chain joins TRBV6-6 to TRBJ2-1; perhaps TRBD2 as D (6 bases). V shed 6 bases and J shed 6 bases, with 12 bases lying between them. Germline V CDR1 and CDR2: MNHNY, SVGAGI (reference sequence). This CDR3 contains 13 residues. CDR3 amino acids: CASSSGLFNEQFF. CDR3 DNA sequence: TGTGCCAGCAGCTCGGGACTGTTCAATGAGCAGTTCTTC.

The chain employs TRBV29-1 and TRBJ1-1; D ambiguous. This CDR3 is 13 amino acids long. Trimming left V 4 bases short and J 1 base short, with 10 bases between. The germline V gene has CDR1 SQVTM and CDR2 ANQGSEA. DNA for the CDR3: TGCAGCGTTGGAGTAGGGAGGAACACTGAAGCTTTCTTT. Translated, it gives CSVGVGRNTEAFF.

The J gene is TRBJ1-2, the V gene TRBV5-1; no clear D gene. With 3 bases removed from V and 1 base from J, the gap between germline ends came to 10 bases. The CDR3 runs 14 residues. CDR1 is SGHRS, CDR2 YFSETQ, per germline. The CDR3 nucleotides are TGCGCCAGCAGCTCCCGGGGTGTTAACTATGGCTACACCTTC. It translates to CASSSRGVNYGYTF.

The gene calls are TRBV6-6 and TRBJ2-2; TRBD1 matches 10 bases. The V and J ends lost 6 bases and 4 bases, in that order; junction bases with no gene match: 8. Per germline, CDR1 MNHNY and CDR2 SVGAGI (reference sequence). The CDR3 has 16 amino acids. The CDR3 reads CASRLGQGVSTGELFF. In DNA, the CDR3 is TGTGCCAGCAGACTCGGACAGGGGGTCTCCACCGGGGAGCTGTTTTTT.